This T cell receptor (beta chain) was profiled in a study of CD8 T cells in ankylosing spondylitis. Findings and caveats of the study: Disease-linked clones bore a CD8+ phenotype, appearing relatively rarely in peripheral blood. Within matched ankylosing spondylitis synovial fluid, disease-linked clones were reportedly significantly enriched. Before this, some motif variants had been reported in reactive arthritis synovial fluid and blood.

A word on this clonotype: Its antigen is still unknown.

From germline, CDR1 is SGHVS and CDR2 FNYEAQ. The CDR3 covers 14 residues. V lost 5 bases and J lost 7; bases outside the gene matches: 8. TCRdb analysed the 5' RACE reads with MiXCR anew, one entry per CDR3 protein. This table holds about 240,000 distinct CDR3 sequences, around 11% found once. The chain employs TRBV7-6 and TRBJ1-3; TRBD1 matches 7 bases. This clonotype was obtained from a male donor with ankylosing spondylitis or in good health (not recorded which). Sequenced material: blood, either unsorted or a sorted T cell fraction (not recorded which). CDR3 DNA sequence: TGTGCCAGCAGCCCGAACAGGGGCGGGAACACCATATATTTT. It translates to CASSPNRGGNTIYF.